The clone carrying this T cell receptor beta chain was observed many times. The data stem from a study of T cell repertoires in cytomegalovirus infection. TCRdb re-called the reads through MiXCR, storing one row per CDR3 protein. The data show roughly 280,000 distinct CDR3 sequences, approximately 9% seen once. The germline gives CDR1 WNHNN, CDR2 SYGVQD (reference sequence). This CDR3 has 16 amino acids. The V gene lost 0 bases and the J gene lost 3 bases, with 12 bases spanning the gap. The chain couples TRBV10-1 to TRBJ1-3; possibly TRBD1 for D (6 bases). The sequenced material came from PBMCs. This TCR came from a human donor in good health (CMV status not recorded). Some clones in this sample may be carry-over from other donors' samples. The CDR3 nucleotides are TGCGCCAGCAGTGAGTCGTCGGGGGCAAGTGGAAACACCATATATTTT. Encoded protein: CASSESSGASGNTIYF.